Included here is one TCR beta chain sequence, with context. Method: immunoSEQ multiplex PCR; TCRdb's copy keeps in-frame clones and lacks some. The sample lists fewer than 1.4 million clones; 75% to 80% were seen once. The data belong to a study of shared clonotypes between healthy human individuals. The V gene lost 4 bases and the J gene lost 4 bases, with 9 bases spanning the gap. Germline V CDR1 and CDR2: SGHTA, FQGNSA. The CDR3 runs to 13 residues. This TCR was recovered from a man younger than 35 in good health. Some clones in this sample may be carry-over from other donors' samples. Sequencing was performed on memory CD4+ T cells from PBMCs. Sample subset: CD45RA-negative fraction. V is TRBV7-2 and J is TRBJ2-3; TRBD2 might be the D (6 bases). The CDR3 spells CASSSGTADTQYF. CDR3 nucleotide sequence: TGTGCCAGCAGCTCCGGGACTGCAGATACGCAGTATTTT.